This TCR beta chain stems from a study of blood T cell repertoires in COVID-19. On the study more broadly: In each case, the material was cDNA or gDNA derived from T cells, B-cell-depleted T cells, or PBMCs.

In germline, CDR1 is LNHDA, CDR2 SQIVND (reference sequence). V shed 3 bases and J shed 0 bases, with 20 bases lying between them. CDR3 length: 18 amino acids. Participants' reported clinical history set cohort assignment. This table comes from immunoSEQ multiplex PCR, and its TCRdb copy is limited to in-frame clones, with some not included. The top ten hold roughly 3% of the sample, which has about 250,000 clones, approximately 88% seen once. The sequence was obtained from a woman aged 40 to 50 who had been exposed to COVID-19. Sequences were obtained from PBMCs or T cells enriched from blood (not recorded which). The V gene is TRBV19, the J gene TRBJ1-2; weak D call: TRBD1 (6 bases). The CDR3 DNA sequence: TGTGCCAGTAGTATGAGGGCGAACAGGGCGAGCGCTAACTATGGCTACACCTTC. Residues: CASSMRANRASANYGYTF.